The clone carrying this T cell receptor beta chain was seen a few times. As yet, its antigen is unknown. It was one heparinised blood draw, averaging about 0.12 L, that each donor gave. Stem cell-like memory, regulatory, central memory and naive CD4+ cells were sorted via CD45RO/CCR7/CD25/CD127/CD95/CD27. V lost 0 bases, J lost 2 bases, and 9 bases lay in between. The CDR3 extends over 15 amino acids. CDR1 and CDR2 from the germline V gene are SGHNT and YYREEE (reference sequence). These data come from a study of beta chain features in type 1 diabetes. Whole-study results and caveats: People with Type 1 diabetes carried modestly yet significantly shorter TCRB CDR3s in all four CD4+ subsets.

Reverse transcribing all isolated RNA meant expressed TCRB transcripts were sequenced. Measured with immunoSEQ multiplex PCR; TCRdb has only the in-frame clones, and not every one. Here the sample spans about 340,000 clones, 7% to 10% being singletons. The chain has TRBV5-4 and TRBJ1-5; D is unclear. Sequenced: central memory CD4+ T cells from blood. The origin of this receptor is a man aged 25-45 years with type 1 diabetes. In DNA, the CDR3 is TGTGCCAGCAGCTTGGGAGGGAGCGGCAATCAGCCCCAGCATTTT. The encoded protein is CASSLGGSGNQPQHF.